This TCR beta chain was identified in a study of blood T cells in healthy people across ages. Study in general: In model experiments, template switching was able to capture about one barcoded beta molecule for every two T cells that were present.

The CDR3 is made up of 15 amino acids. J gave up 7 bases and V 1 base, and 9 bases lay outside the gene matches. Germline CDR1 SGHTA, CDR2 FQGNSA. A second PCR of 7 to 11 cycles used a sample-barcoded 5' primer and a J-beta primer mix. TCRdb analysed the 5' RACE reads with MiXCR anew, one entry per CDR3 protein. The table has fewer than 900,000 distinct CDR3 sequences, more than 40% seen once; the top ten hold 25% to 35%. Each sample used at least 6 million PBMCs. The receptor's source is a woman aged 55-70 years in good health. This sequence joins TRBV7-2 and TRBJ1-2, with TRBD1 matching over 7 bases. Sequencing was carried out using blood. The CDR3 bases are TGTGCCAGCAGCTTAGGGGGGCAGGGGGTGCTTGGCTACACCTTC. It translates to CASSLGGQGVLGYTF.